This T cell receptor (beta chain) was recovered during a study of human T cells and chemical hapten exposure. TCRdb redid the calling of the RACE reads with MiXCR, one entry per CDR3 protein. The sample lists 300,000 to 450,000 distinct CDR3 sequences; roughly 4.6% were seen once. In this sample, this clonotype turned up a few times. Time point of the sample: pre-sensitization, week 0. The treatment here: therapeutic diphenylcyclopropenone sensitization with weekly scalp DPC. Germline CDR1 and CDR2: LGHNA and YNFKEQ. The CDR3 spans 15 residues. Trimming took 1 base from V and 4 from J, leaving 13 bases between them.

The chain recombines TRBV4-2 with TRBJ1-2; D gene uncertain. The receptor was derived from a woman between 45 and 60 years old with alopecia areata. Some clones in this sample may be carry-over from other donors' samples. This specimen consisted of whole blood, obtained in connection with sensitization to the hapten diphenylcyclopropenone (DPC). CDR3 residues: CASSQVGGVSYGYTF. In DNA, the CDR3 is TGTGCCAGCAGCCAAGTGGGCGGGGTTAGCTATGGCTACACCTTC.